This TCR beta chain was sequenced during a study of blood T cell repertoires in COVID-19. Study at large: Acute-phase and convalescent COVID-19 samples originated in the United States, Italy and Spain. Sample material is recorded as cDNA or gDNA derived from T cells, B-cell-depleted T cells, or PBMCs.

Germline values: CDR1 SGHTS, CDR2 YDEGEE. The CDR3 has 17 residues. V was shortened by 0 bases and J by 1 base, with 16 bases between the two germline ends. Cohort allocation depended upon clinical history that participants reported. The table came from immunoSEQ multiplex PCR; TCRdb's copy has only in-frame clones and leaves some out. Counted here are 300,000 or so clones, approximately 90% occurring once; the ten biggest clones make up approximately 5.2%. The sequencing sample was made of PBMCs or T cells enriched from blood (not recorded which). The chain employs TRBV5-8 and TRBJ1-2; the D gene is possibly TRBD1 (5 bases). This TCR was sampled from a woman aged 25 to 45 who had recovered from COVID-19. Here the CDR3 reads CASSLAAGSNYNYGYTF. In DNA, the CDR3 is TGTGCCAGCAGCTTGGCGGCAGGGTCAAATTATAACTATGGCTACACCTTC.